This T cell receptor beta chain was identified in a study of blood T cell repertoires in COVID-19. Background on the study: The study drew acute and convalescent COVID-19 samples from the United States, Italy and Spain. T cells, B-cell-depleted T cells, or PBMCs supplied cDNA or gDNA.

The germline V gene has CDR1 MDHEN and CDR2 SYDVKM. Trimming removed 7 bases at V and 8 bases at J, with 23 bases between. The CDR3 runs to 15 residues. Original processing methods: Amplification with reference gene primers provided the estimates of nucleated cell counts. Repertoires were generated with immunoSEQ multiplex PCR, while TCRdb's copy carries only in-frame clones and drops some. That table gives V, J and clone size, and the DNA gave D and trimming. The sample carries just over 650,000 clones, over 80% recorded once. This TCR was sampled from a woman younger than 30 with acute or convalescent COVID-19. The V and J genes are TRBV28 and TRBJ1-2, with D possibly TRBD1 on 6 matching bases. Sequencing used peripheral blood. In DNA form, the CDR3 reads TGTGCCAGCACCTACCGCGGGGGGCCGGTCCTGGGCTACACCTTC. Amino acids: CASTYRGGPVLGYTF.